The T cell receptor (beta chain) under discussion was sequenced for a study of T cells in Graves' hyperthyroidism and ophthalmopathy. Trimming cost V 2 bases and J 5 bases, with 9 bases left between them. This CDR3 spans 13 amino acids. Germline V gene sequence: CDR1 MNHNS, CDR2 SASEGT. Amplification targeted TCR beta CDR3 regions from RNA transcripts. The study used the HTBI primer set for a first-round RT-PCR of the TCR CDR3. TCRdb used MiXCR to reprocess the multiplex PCR reads, holding one entry per CDR3 protein. The repertoire holds about 270,000 distinct CDR3 sequences, around 24% seen once, with around 32% in the top ten. This clonotype appeared once.

The source material was blood. The chain uses TRBV6-1 and TRBJ2-5; a possible D gene is TRBD2 (5 bases). The clonotype comes from a woman in her thirties or forties with Graves' ophthalmopathy. The CDR3 spells CASSEFGGETQYF. The CDR3 bases are TGTGCCAGCAGTGAATTTGGAGGCGAGACCCAGTACTTC.